The 17 T cell receptor beta chains below all came from one sample that was sequenced in a study of blood T cell repertoires in COVID-19. TCRdb's table, derived via immunoSEQ multiplex PCR, lists solely in-frame clones and lacks some. This sample has some 47,000 clones, with roughly 87% found just once. The sample was peripheral blood. These receptors were obtained from a man in his sixties with active COVID-19.

The J gene is TRBJ2-7, the V gene TRBV9; 8 bases are a match to TRBD2. In germline, CDR1 is SGDLS, CDR2 YYNGEE. The CDR3 sequence is 15 residues long. Trimming at V came to 3 bases and at J to 6 bases, leaving 11 bases not matched to a gene. CDR3: CASSGVGGGRFEQYF. The DNA for the CDR3 is TGTGCCAGCAGCGGGGTTGGCGGGGGGCGTTTCGAGCAGTACTTC.

This rearrangement joins TRBV28 to TRBJ1-1; possible D gene TRBD1, 6 bases. The length of the CDR3 is 11 residues. V dropped 5 bases and J dropped 6 bases, with 7 bases sitting between them. CDR1 and CDR2 from the germline V gene are MDHEN and SYDVKM. CDR3 sequence (DNA): TGTGCCAGCAGTCCAGGGGCTGAAGCTTTCTTT. Its protein is CASSPGAEAFF.

The chain links TRBV6-2 or TRBV6-3 to TRBJ2-6, with D perhaps TRBD1 (5 bases). The CDR3 has 19 residues. The V gene lost 2 bases and the J gene lost 0 bases, with 17 bases spanning the gap. From germline, CDR1 is MNHEY and CDR2 SVGEGT. For the CDR3, the DNA is TGTGCCAGCAGTTACCTCACTGGACAAGCCCTCTCTGGGGCCAACGTCCTGACTTTC. Protein: CASSYLTGQALSGANVLTF.

The J gene is TRBJ1-2, the V gene TRBV15; D might be TRBD1 (6 bases). Germline CDR1 is LNHNV and CDR2 is YYDKDF (reference sequence). Trimming removed 0 bases from V and 8 bases from J, with 19 bases in between. The CDR3 sequence is 16 residues long. CDR3 protein: CATSRDLGGTGYGYTF. The CDR3 DNA sequence: TGTGCCACCAGCAGAGATTTGGGTGGCACAGGGTACGGCTACACCTTC.

The chain combines TRBV5-4 with TRBJ2-1; 9 bases agree with TRBD1. After removal of 4 bases from V and 15 bases from J, the junction contained 11 bases not matched to a gene. From germline, CDR1 is SGHNT and CDR2 YYREEE (reference sequence). This CDR3 contains 13 residues. This chain's CDR3 is CASSPGDRVKWFF. CDR3 nucleotides: TGTGCCAGCAGCCCGGGGGACAGGGTAAAGTGGTTCTTC.

In its sample, this clone was seen once. The V call is TRBV19, the J call TRBJ2-2; D might be TRBD2 (6 bases). V was pared by 10 bases and J by 1 base, with 13 bases between. CDR1 and CDR2 from the germline V gene are LNHDA and SQIVND (reference sequence). The CDR3 covers 14 residues. The CDR3 loop is CATRDFLNTGELFF. DNA for the CDR3: TGTGCCACCCGGGACTTCTTGAACACCGGGGAGCTGTTTTTT.

The rearrangement joins TRBV12-3 or TRBV12-4 to TRBJ2-1; 8 nucleotides match TRBD2. The CDR3 sequence is 12 residues long. The V and J ends lost 6 bases and 9 bases, in that order; junction bases with no gene match: 4. CDR3 nucleotides: TGTGCCAGCAGGGGGACTAGGAGTGAGCAGTTCTTC. Protein: CASRGTRSEQFF.

V gene TRBV20-1 combines with J gene TRBJ2-7, with 9 bases lining up with TRBD1. There are 11 residues in the CDR3. Per the germline V gene, CDR1 is DFQATT and CDR2 is SNEGSKA (reference sequence). Trimming removed 6 bases from V and 6 bases from J; junction bases left unmatched: 3. DNA of the CDR3: TGCAGTGCGGGACAGGGCGGCGAGCAGTACTTC. This translates into CSAGQGGEQYF.

This clone was observed a few times. The rearrangement uses TRBV6-6 and TRBJ2-7, with 10 bases aligning to TRBD2. This CDR3 comprises 15 residues. Unmatched junction bases numbered 7, after V lost 2 bases and J lost 6 bases. Per germline, CDR1 MNHNY and CDR2 SVGAGI (reference sequence). The CDR3 bases are TGTGCCAGCAGTTACAAGGCTAGCGGGAGCAGCGAGCAGTACTTC. Its protein product is CASSYKASGSSEQYF.

The chain has TRBV9 and TRBJ1-3; 8 bases line up with TRBD1. This CDR3 contains 14 residues. Trimming removed 4 bases from V and 2 bases from J; junction bases left unmatched: 2. Germline lookup yields CDR1 SGDLS and CDR2 YYNGEE. In DNA form, the CDR3 reads TGTGCCAGCAGCTTACAGGGGGCTGGAAACACCATATATTTT. Translated: CASSLQGAGNTIYF.

This sequence joins TRBV27 and TRBJ2-1, with 11 positions matching TRBD2. Trimming took 0 bases from V and 9 from J; bases not matched to a gene: 4. There are 15 residues in the CDR3. The germline CDR1 and CDR2 sequences are MNHEY and SMNVEV (reference sequence). CDR3 protein: CASSLSLAGGSEQFF. The CDR3 nucleotides are TGTGCCAGCAGTTTATCCTTAGCGGGGGGGAGTGAGCAGTTCTTC.

The chain links TRBV28 to TRBJ2-5; 13 bases align to TRBD2. Germline V CDR1 and CDR2: MDHEN, SYDVKM. V shed 6 bases, J shed 4 bases, and the junction held 5 bases outside the gene matches. The CDR3 covers 15 residues. The DNA of the CDR3 is TGTGCCAGCAGACTAGCGGGAGGGCCTGTAGAGACCCAGTACTTC. Its protein product is CASRLAGGPVETQYF.

The chain employs TRBV7-2 and TRBJ2-7, with TRBD2 matching over 7 bases. With V trimmed by 4 bases and J by 4 bases, 10 bases remained unmatched. The CDR3 spans 15 residues. Germline values: CDR1 SGHTA, CDR2 FQGNSA. The DNA of the CDR3 is TGTGCCAGCAGCTCAACGGGGGGATCTACATACGAGCAGTACTTC. This encodes CASSSTGGSTYEQYF.

This clone showed up just once. This chain connects TRBV7-2 to TRBJ1-1, with D hard to call. Per the germline V gene, CDR1 is SGHTA and CDR2 is FQGNSA. The CDR3 has 15 amino acids. Trimming pared 0 bases from V and 4 bases from J, leaving 12 bases between. This CDR3 is CASSLAQVGITEAFF. CDR3 DNA sequence: TGTGCCAGCAGCTTAGCGCAGGTTGGAATCACTGAAGCTTTCTTT.

The V and J genes are TRBV7-2 and TRBJ2-3; perhaps TRBD1 as D (6 bases). This CDR3 region has 12 residues. Germline assignment: CDR1 SGHTA and CDR2 FQGNSA. CDR3: CGVGAISDTQYF. Here the CDR3 DNA reads TGTGGTGTGGGGGCGATCTCAGATACGCAGTATTTT.

This clone was recorded once. The chain's CDR3 is CASSEGGLARTYEQYF. In DNA form, the CDR3 reads TGTGCCAGCAGCGAGGGTGGACTAGCGAGGACCTACGAGCAGTACTTC. This sequence joins TRBV5-4 and TRBJ2-7; 9 bases map to TRBD2. From germline, CDR1 is SGHNT and CDR2 YYREEE (reference sequence). The CDR3 runs to 16 residues. Losses at the gene ends were 4 bases for V and 2 bases for J; bases not matched to a gene: 10. Based on the CDR3 plus reference TRBV5-4 and TRBJ2-7, the full variable domain is ETGVTQSPTHLIKTRGQQVTLRCSSQSGHNTVSWYQQALGQGPQFIFQYYREEENGRGNFPPRFSGLQFPNYSSELNVNALELDDSALYLCASSEGGLARTYEQYFGPGTRLTVT.

The J gene is TRBJ1-3, the V gene TRBV10-3; 7 bases fit TRBD1. The germline V gene has CDR1 ENHRY and CDR2 SYGVKD. The CDR3 extends over 17 amino acids. V lost 4 bases, J lost 0 bases, and 9 bases stayed unmatched. CDR3 sequence reads: CAISARGDSSSGNTIYF. The DNA for the CDR3 is TGTGCCATCAGTGCCAGGGGGGATTCTAGCTCTGGAAACACCATATATTTT.